This T cell receptor beta chain comes out of a study of shared clonotypes between healthy human individuals. The assay was immunoSEQ multiplex PCR, and TCRdb's table has in-frame clones only and misses some. The sample includes approximately 1,500,000 clones, around 95% of them seen just once. V lost 5 bases and J 9 bases, leaving 26 bases between the germline ends. The CDR3 spans 16 residues. Germline V gene sequence: CDR1 LNHDA, CDR2 SQIVND (reference sequence). Sequenced: naive CD4+ T cells sorted from blood. Subset: CD45RA+ positively selected. This receptor was obtained from a young man in good health. The chain uses TRBV19 and TRBJ2-7; a weak D match, TRBD2 (6 bases). CDR3 DNA: TGTGCCAGTAGTGCCCAGCCGGGACTTGCACCTACGAGGCAGTACTTC. This codes for CASSAQPGLAPTRQYF.